These 21 T cell receptor beta chains came from one sample sequenced in a study of T-cell memory formation after mild COVID-19. TCRdb re-called the 5' RACE reads through MiXCR, storing one row per CDR3 protein. The sample carries over 500,000 distinct CDR3 sequences, 15% to 20% recorded once. The sample consisted of PBMCs or a T cell subset sorted from them (not recorded which). Source of these receptors: an adult woman who had mild COVID-19 (a few samples of this study predate the infection). Cell type and time point are not known.

The rearrangement joins TRBV29-1 to TRBJ2-3; 8 bases fit TRBD2. J gave up 0 bases and V 8 bases, and 7 bases lay outside the gene matches. Germline CDR1 and CDR2: SQVTM and ANQGSEA. This CDR3 contains 14 residues. CDR3 DNA sequence: TGCAGCTTCCGGACTAGCAGTAGCACAGATACGCAGTATTTT. Translating it yields CSFRTSSSTDTQYF.

The gene calls are TRBV19 and TRBJ2-2, with TRBD1 as a possible D gene (5 bases). The CDR3 totals 13 residues. V lost 7 bases to trimming and J lost 6 bases, with 12 bases between them. The V gene's germline CDR1 is LNHDA and CDR2 SQIVND (reference sequence). The CDR3: CASTPWGSGELFF. The CDR3 coding sequence is TGTGCCAGTACCCCCTGGGGCTCCGGGGAGCTGTTTTTT.

The V gene is TRBV19, the J gene TRBJ2-1, with 9 bases aligning to TRBD2. From germline, CDR1 is LNHDA and CDR2 SQIVND (reference sequence). CDR3 length: 16 amino acids. The J segment lost 8 bases and the V segment lost 6 bases, leaving 14 bases of the junction unmatched. For the CDR3, the DNA is TGTGCCAGTAGACCGACTAGCGGCGGAGCTTTGTATGAGCAGTTCTTC. This sequence encodes CASRPTSGGALYEQFF.

The chain joins TRBV29-1 to TRBJ2-1; 7 bases agree with TRBD1. J lost 3 bases, V lost 3 bases, and 8 bases had no gene match. The CDR3 is made up of 15 amino acids. CDR1 is SQVTM, CDR2 ANQGSEA, per germline. In DNA form, the CDR3 reads TGCAGCGTTGAGGATTGGACAGGTGGCTACAATGAGCAGTTCTTC. The encoded protein is CSVEDWTGGYNEQFF.

In its sample, this clonotype was seen a few times. The J gene is TRBJ2-3, the V gene TRBV4-3, with TRBD2 as a possible D gene (6 bases). The CDR3 spans 15 residues. The V gene lost 0 bases and the J gene lost 6 bases, with 13 bases spanning the gap. Germline CDR1 is LGHNA and CDR2 is YSLEER. The CDR3 nucleotides read TGCGCCAGCAGCCAAGATATGCTAGCGCTCGATACGCAGTATTTT. Residues: CASSQDMLALDTQYF.

The rearrangement uses TRBV12-3 or TRBV12-4 and TRBJ1-1; perhaps TRBD1 as D (6 bases). V lost 5 bases and J lost 11, with 15 bases in between. This CDR3 region has 12 residues. CDR3 region: CASSRDIRPAFF. Written as DNA, the CDR3 is TGTGCCAGCAGTCGGGACATCCGACCGGCTTTCTTT.

The chain employs TRBV7-9 and TRBJ2-5; D is unclear. This CDR3 has 12 residues. Trimming took off 5 bases at V and 5 bases at J, with 9 bases between the two ends. Germline CDR1 SEHNR, CDR2 FQNEAQ (reference sequence). The CDR3 DNA reads TGTGCCAGCAGCCAAGGGTACGAGACCCAGTACTTC. It yields the protein CASSQGYETQYF.

V gene TRBV10-3 combines with J gene TRBJ1-2; no reliable D call. Trimming pared 2 bases from V and 5 bases from J, leaving 12 bases between. The CDR3 has 14 amino acids. CDR1 is ENHRY and CDR2 is SYGVKD in the germline V gene. The CDR3 reads CAISESNSPYGYTF. Written as DNA, the CDR3 is TGTGCCATCAGTGAGAGTAACAGCCCGTATGGCTACACCTTC.

There are many counts of this clonotype. V gene TRBV5-1 combines with J gene TRBJ2-5; 9 bases are shared with TRBD2. Germline-derived CDR1 and CDR2 are SGHRS and YFSETQ. The CDR3 length is 14 residues. V shed 5 bases, J shed 2 bases, and the junction held 4 bases outside the gene matches. The CDR3 region is CASSRGLAQETQYF. In DNA form, the CDR3 reads TGCGCCAGCAGTCGGGGACTAGCTCAAGAGACCCAGTACTTC.

This clonotype was counted only a few times. The rearrangement links TRBV9 to TRBJ2-5, with TRBD2 identical over 9 bases. V lost 3 bases to trimming and J lost 4 bases; unmatched junction nucleotides: 7. Germline V gene data show CDR1 as SGDLS and CDR2 as YYNGEE. This CDR3 region has 15 residues. The CDR3 spells CASSAGLARGETQYF. CDR3 nucleotides: TGTGCCAGCAGCGCAGGACTAGCGCGGGGAGAGACCCAGTACTTC.

The chain recombines TRBV5-4 with TRBJ1-6; D is perhaps TRBD1 (5 bases). Germline V CDR1 and CDR2: SGHNT, YYREEE (reference sequence). CDR3 length: 14 amino acids. Deletions cut 2 bases from V and 10 bases from J, with 13 bases between. The CDR3 region is CASSLFRDESPLHF. CDR3 DNA: TGTGCCAGCAGCTTATTCAGGGATGAATCACCCCTCCACTTT.

This chain links TRBV12-3 or TRBV12-4 with TRBJ1-5; D is uncertain. V was shortened by 6 bases and J by 7 bases, with 10 bases between the two germline ends. This CDR3 spans 12 amino acids. The CDR3 DNA reads TGTGCCAGCAGCAAAGGCGGCCAGCCCCAGCATTTT. Protein: CASSKGGQPQHF.

This clonotype occurred a few times. V gene TRBV29-1 combines with J gene TRBJ2-1; 11 positions agree with TRBD2. The length of the CDR3 is 15 residues. Germline V lookup: CDR1 SQVTM, CDR2 ANQGSEA. Trimming at V came to 2 bases and at J to 3 bases, leaving 3 bases not matched to a gene. The CDR3 here is CSVETSGSIYNEQFF. For the CDR3, the DNA is TGCAGCGTTGAAACTAGCGGGAGTATCTACAATGAGCAGTTCTTC.

A remark on this clonotype: A single base separates this from a much larger clone, so it may be a read error. J is TRBJ1-1 and V is TRBV9; D uncertain. The CDR3 contains 13 residues. The V gene's germline CDR1 is SGDLS and CDR2 YYNGEE. V gave up 5 bases and J gave up 0 bases, with 8 bases separating them. CDR3 protein: CASSWELNTEAFF. Here the CDR3 DNA reads TGTGCCAGCAGTTGGGAGTTGAACACTGAAGCTTTCTTT. Complete variable domain (other parts from reference TRBV9 and TRBJ1-1): DSGVTQTPKHLITATGQRVTLRCSPRSGDLSVYWYQQSLDQGLQFLIQYYNGEERAKGNILERFSAQQFPDLHSELNLSSLELGDSALYFCASSWELNTEAFFGQGTRLTVV.

This clonotype was counted between two and nine times. The V call is TRBV7-9, the J call TRBJ2-1; 9 bases align to TRBD1. The CDR3 sequence is 15 residues long. CDR1 SEHNR and CDR2 FQNEAQ come from the germline V gene (reference sequence). V gave up 6 bases and J gave up 4 bases; unmatched junction bases: 7. The chain's CDR3 is CASRIDRGKYNEQFF. The DNA of the CDR3 is TGTGCCAGCAGGATAGACAGGGGGAAATACAATGAGCAGTTCTTC.

The genes are TRBV4-2 and TRBJ2-5, with TRBD2 matching over 10 bases. Germline trimming cut 2 bases from V and 3 bases from J; bases unmatched to any gene: 9. Germline V gene lookup returns CDR1 LGHNA and CDR2 YNFKEQ. The CDR3 spans 17 residues. This chain's CDR3 is CASSQMGLASLEETQYF. The CDR3 bases are TGTGCCAGCAGCCAAATGGGACTAGCGAGCCTCGAAGAGACCCAGTACTTC.

The gene calls are TRBV6-2 or TRBV6-3 and TRBJ2-3; 9 positions match TRBD2. The V and J ends lost 0 bases and 6 bases, in that order; junction bases with no gene match: 7. This CDR3 has 16 residues. Germline CDR1 reads MNHEY; CDR2 reads SVGEGT. CDR3 coding DNA: TGTGCCAGCAGTTACTCTCCGACTAGCGGTTCGGATACGCAGTATTTT. Protein: CASSYSPTSGSDTQYF.

There are many counts of this clonotype. The genes are TRBV5-1 and TRBJ2-2; 7 bases line up with TRBD1. The CDR3 covers 15 residues. The germline V gene has CDR1 SGHRS and CDR2 YFSETQ. Trimming removed 3 bases from V and 3 bases from J; junction bases left unmatched: 5. The CDR3 loop reads CASSSNRGDTGELFF. The DNA of the CDR3 is TGCGCCAGCAGCTCGAACAGGGGTGACACCGGGGAGCTGTTTTTT.

This clonotype showed up many times. The chain links TRBV7-9 to TRBJ1-1; D not resolved. The length of the CDR3 is 13 residues. The V gene lost 2 bases and the J gene lost 1 base, with 5 bases spanning the gap. Germline CDR1 is SEHNR and CDR2 is FQNEAQ (reference sequence). CDR3 loop: CASSLPGNTEAFF. CDR3 in DNA: TGTGCCAGCAGCTTACCAGGGAACACTGAAGCTTTCTTT.

The chain uses TRBV20-1 and TRBJ1-2; TRBD1 agrees at 8 bases. The CDR3 length is 15 residues. Losses at the gene ends were 0 bases for V and 5 bases for J; bases not matched to a gene: 8. Germline-derived CDR1 and CDR2 are DFQATT and SNEGSKA (reference sequence). The chain's CDR3 is CSARDLRTGSYGYTF. CDR3 DNA sequence: TGCAGTGCTAGAGACCTTCGGACAGGGTCTTATGGCTACACCTTC.

This rearrangement joins TRBV27 to TRBJ2-7; D remains ambiguous. Germline-derived CDR1 and CDR2 are MNHEY and SMNVEV (reference sequence). V was pared by 7 bases and J by 5 bases, with 3 bases between. The length of the CDR3 is 9 residues. The CDR3 protein is CASNDEQYF. The CDR3 DNA reads as TGTGCCAGCAACGACGAGCAGTACTTC.